A few counts support the clone carrying this T cell receptor (beta chain). Germline V gene lookup returns CDR1 SGHVS and CDR2 FQNEAQ. The CDR3 runs to 14 residues. The junction had 4 bases not matched to a gene; V was cut back by 5 bases and J by 2 bases. Per the authors' pipeline: Nucleated cell number was recorded as an estimate derived from reference gene primer amplification. Profiling relied on immunoSEQ multiplex PCR, and the TCRdb table lists in-frame clones only, not all of them. From that table come the V and J calls and clone size; the DNA was used to work out D and trimming. The table lists roughly 230,000 clones, approximately 88% of them singletons, with around 30% in the top ten. This entry is derived from a study of blood T cell repertoires in COVID-19. The wider study: COVID-19 samples collected from the United States, Italy and Spain covered acute and convalescent phases. PBMCs, B-cell-depleted T cells, or T cells provided the cDNA or gDNA that made up the material.

The specimen sequenced was peripheral blood. The sequence was collected from a man aged 35 to 55 with acute or convalescent COVID-19. The V gene is TRBV7-8, the J gene TRBJ2-7; 9 nucleotides align to TRBD2. The chain's CDR3 is CASSTSGSAYEQYF. DNA for the CDR3: TGTGCCAGCAGCACTAGCGGGTCCGCCTACGAGCAGTACTTC.